The 25 T cell receptor beta chains below come from one sample, sequenced in a study of monozygotic twins with cystic fibrosis. Using immunoSEQ multiplex PCR, the repertoire was profiled, and TCRdb retains in-frame clones only, with some absent. The data contain 9,000 or so clones, approximately 98% of them seen just once; the ten biggest clones take up about 0.25%. The sample comprised blood. Source of these receptors: a girl aged 2-10 years with cystic fibrosis.

The V gene is TRBV19, the J gene TRBJ1-2; D gene unclear. Trimming removed 2 bases at V and 1 base at J, with 11 bases between. The CDR3 runs to 15 residues. Looked up from germline, CDR1 is LNHDA and CDR2 is SQIVND (reference sequence). The CDR3 nucleotides read TGTGCCAGTAGTATATGGCGGGGAGTTAACTATGGCTACACCTTC. Translating gives CASSIWRGVNYGYTF.

The rearrangement links TRBV7-2 to TRBJ1-1, with TRBD1 matching 10 bases. The CDR3 sequence is 14 residues long. Germline V lookup: CDR1 SGHTA, CDR2 FQGNSA. Trimming at V came to 3 bases and at J to 5 bases, leaving 3 bases not matched to a gene. The CDR3 sequence is CASSLDRGGTEAFF. In DNA, the CDR3 is TGTGCCAGCAGCTTGGACAGGGGGGGAACTGAAGCTTTCTTT.

The chain carries TRBV5-1 and TRBJ2-7; D unclear. Germline CDR1 is SGHRS and CDR2 is YFSETQ. With 4 bases removed from V and 0 bases from J, the gap between germline ends came to 11 bases. The CDR3 is 14 amino acids. The CDR3 sequence is CASSAARSSYEQYF. In DNA form, the CDR3 reads TGCGCCAGCAGCGCAGCCAGGAGCTCCTACGAGCAGTACTTC.

V gene TRBV10-1 combines with J gene TRBJ2-7; D is possibly TRBD1 (6 bases). The CDR3 totals 13 residues. The V end was cut by 3 bases, the J end by 3 bases, with 9 bases between. CDR1 WNHNN and CDR2 SYGVQD come from the germline V gene (reference sequence). Written as DNA, the CDR3 is TGCGCCAGCAGTGATGGCAGGGGCTACGAGCAGTACTTC. This encodes CASSDGRGYEQYF.

The V gene is TRBV27, the J gene TRBJ2-1; perhaps TRBD1 as D (5 bases). Germline CDR1 reads MNHEY; CDR2 reads SMNVEV (reference sequence). V lost 3 bases, J lost 5 bases, and 20 bases lay in between. This CDR3 has 17 residues. The DNA for the CDR3 is TGTGCCAGCAGTTTCCTGACCGTGGGGCACGGAGACAATGAGCAGTTCTTC. Translating gives CASSFLTVGHGDNEQFF.

This clone has just one count. The chain recombines TRBV18 with TRBJ2-7, with 8 bases identical to TRBD2. J was trimmed by 3 bases and V by 0 bases; bases with no gene match: 13. The germline CDR1 and CDR2 sequences are KGHSH and LQKENI. The CDR3 totals 18 residues. CDR3 in amino acids: CASSPPYRAGGNFYEQYF. Written as DNA, the CDR3 is TGTGCCAGCTCACCACCATACAGGGCGGGAGGTAATTTCTACGAGCAGTACTTC.

The rearrangement links TRBV7-2 to TRBJ2-7; 10 bases fit TRBD2. The CDR3 extends over 17 amino acids. The trim removed 3 bases at V and 3 bases at J, leaving 11 bases unmatched. In germline, CDR1 is SGHTA, CDR2 FQGNSA. The CDR3 reads CASSFKIGLAEYYEQYF. Here the CDR3 DNA reads TGTGCCAGCAGCTTCAAGATCGGACTAGCGGAGTACTACGAGCAGTACTTC.

The chain is built from TRBV5-1 and TRBJ2-3; the D gene is possibly TRBD2 (6 bases). Germline lookup yields CDR1 SGHRS and CDR2 YFSETQ. With 0 bases removed from V and 1 base from J, the gap between germline ends came to 6 bases. The length of the CDR3 is 14 residues. The DNA of the CDR3 is TGCGCCAGCAGCTTGGCGGGAGGCACAGATACGCAGTATTTT. Translated: CASSLAGGTDTQYF.

V usage is TRBV18 and J usage is TRBJ1-2, with TRBD1 identical over 12 bases. With 2 bases clipped from V and 7 bases from J, the junction kept 8 bases outside the gene matches. Germline V gene data show CDR1 as KGHSH and CDR2 as LQKENI. There are 16 residues in the CDR3. The DNA of the CDR3 is TGTGCCAGCTCACCATCGCCGGGACAGGGGGCGCGTGGCTACACCTTC. Protein: CASSPSPGQGARGYTF.

The rearrangement joins TRBV7-3 to TRBJ2-5; TRBD2 agrees at 13 bases. The V segment lost 0 bases and the J segment 4 bases; nucleotides outside the gene matches: 8. This CDR3 region has 18 residues. CDR1 is SGHTA, CDR2 FQGTGA, per germline. CDR3 in amino acids: CASSLTPVTSGRSETQYF. The DNA for the CDR3 is TGTGCCAGCAGCTTAACGCCAGTGACTAGCGGGAGGTCAGAGACCCAGTACTTC.

The rearrangement links TRBV11-2 to TRBJ2-1, with 9 bases that match TRBD2. CDR1 is SGHAT, CDR2 FQNNGV, per germline. This CDR3 spans 18 amino acids. Losses at the gene ends were 5 bases for V and 0 bases for J; bases not matched to a gene: 11. The CDR3 region has the DNA TGTGCCAGCAGCCAATCCGATCTAGCGGGAATCTCCTACAATGAGCAGTTCTTC. Translating it yields CASSQSDLAGISYNEQFF.

The rearrangement joins TRBV27 to TRBJ2-7, with TRBD1 identical over 8 bases. The V segment lost 3 bases and the J segment 4 bases; nucleotides outside the gene matches: 2. The germline V gene encodes CDR1 MNHEY and CDR2 SMNVEV (reference sequence). The CDR3 has 13 residues. The CDR3 bases are TGTGCCAGCAGTTTCCAGGGGGCTTACGAGCAGTACTTC. This gives the protein CASSFQGAYEQYF.

This chain joins TRBV28 and TRBJ1-2; 8 nucleotides align to TRBD1. V was clipped by 6 bases and J by 4 bases; unmatched bases: 10. CDR1 is MDHEN and CDR2 is SYDVKM in the germline V gene. This CDR3 spans 15 amino acids. The CDR3 DNA sequence: TGTGCCAGCAGCCCGGGACAGGCGGGGGCCTATGGCTACACCTTC. Protein product: CASSPGQAGAYGYTF.

The chain has TRBV27 and TRBJ2-7, with D perhaps matching TRBD1 (6 bases). This CDR3 has 13 residues. Looked up from germline, CDR1 is MNHEY and CDR2 is SMNVEV (reference sequence). V shed 5 bases and J shed 3 bases, with 11 bases lying between them. Here the CDR3 reads CASSPQDSYEQYF. CDR3 sequence (DNA): TGTGCCAGCAGTCCCCAGGACAGCTACGAGCAGTACTTC.

Only one count was recorded for this clone. For the CDR3, the DNA is TGTGCCAGCAGTTCATCAACGGGCAGGGGAGGCAATGAGCAGTTCTTC. Residues: CASSSSTGRGGNEQFF. The chain combines TRBV28 with TRBJ2-1, with D perhaps matching TRBD1 or TRBD2 (6 bases each). Trimming left V 4 bases short and J 6 bases short, with 19 bases between. The CDR3 length is 16 residues. Germline-derived CDR1 and CDR2 are MDHEN and SYDVKM.

V and J are TRBV10-3 and TRBJ1-2; D is unclear. The ends were cut back, 6 bases at V and 3 bases at J, with 26 bases in the middle. The CDR3 extends over 18 amino acids. The germline V gene has CDR1 ENHRY and CDR2 SYGVKD. The CDR3 DNA reads as TGTGCCATCAGCCCAAGCCCCCTGGGTCGTTTATTTGACTATGGCTACACCTTC. Translating it yields CAISPSPLGRLFDYGYTF.

This rearrangement joins TRBV4-2 to TRBJ2-7, with unresolved D. Trimming removed 0 bases from V and 2 bases from J, with 5 bases in between. CDR3 length equals 13 residues. Germline CDR1 LGHNA, CDR2 YNFKEQ. DNA of the CDR3: TGTGCCAGCAGCCAAGAGCCGGCCTACGAGCAGTACTTC. It specifies CASSQEPAYEQYF.

The chain links TRBV6-1 to TRBJ2-3; 7 bases align to TRBD1. Trimming cost V 1 base and J 3 bases; bases outside gene matches: 4. The CDR3 is made up of 15 amino acids. Germline V lookup: CDR1 MNHNS, CDR2 SASEGT. The CDR3 DNA reads TGTGCCAGCAGTGAAGTAGGGGGCGCAACAGATACGCAGTATTTT. This codes for CASSEVGGATDTQYF.

The V call is TRBV5-1, the J call TRBJ1-2; D is unresolved. This CDR3 is built from 14 residues. CDR1 and CDR2 from the germline V gene are SGHRS and YFSETQ. Trimming took off 4 bases at V and 5 bases at J, with 15 bases between the two ends. CDR3 bases: TGCGCCAGCAGCGGAACAGTGTTGGGGTATGGCTACACCTTC. Translation: CASSGTVLGYGYTF. Complete variable domain (other parts from reference TRBV5-1 and TRBJ1-2): KAGVTQTPRYLIKTRGQQVTLSCSPISGHRSVSWYQQTPGQGLQFLFEYFSETQRNKGNFPGRFSGRQFSNSRSEMNVSTLELGDSALYLCASSGTVLGYGYTFGSGTRLTVV.

The chain joins TRBV2 to TRBJ1-2; maybe TRBD1 (6 bases). This CDR3 has 15 residues. The V gene's germline CDR1 is SNHLY and CDR2 FYNNEI. Trimming shortened V by 3 bases and J by 4 bases, and 15 bases separated the two germline ends. As DNA, the CDR3 is TGTGCCAGCAGTGAGGGCAGGGGAAGCGGCTATGGCTACACCTTC. Residues: CASSEGRGSGYGYTF.

In this sample, this clone turned up once. The chain employs TRBV7-9 and TRBJ1-2; weak D call: TRBD1 (6 bases). The CDR3 is 15 residues long. Germline V CDR1 and CDR2: SEHNR, FQNEAQ (reference sequence). Trimming removed 4 bases at V and 0 bases at J, with 12 bases between. CDR3 sequence reads: CASSSDRTANYGYTF. The CDR3 DNA reads TGTGCCAGCAGCTCCGACAGGACCGCTAACTATGGCTACACCTTC.

The CDR3 nucleotides are TGTGCCAGCGAGGGGGCCAATCAGCCCCAGCATTTT. Its translation: CASEGANQPQHF. The chain has TRBV7-9 and TRBJ1-5; TRBD1 agrees at 7 bases. The CDR3 sequence is 12 residues long. V lost 8 bases, J lost 3 bases, and 1 base stayed unmatched. Germline V gives CDR1 SEHNR, CDR2 FQNEAQ (reference sequence).

The J gene is TRBJ1-2, the V gene TRBV5-5; 8 nucleotides agree with TRBD1. CDR3 size: 13 residues. Germline-derived CDR1 and CDR2 are SGHKS and YYEKEE (reference sequence). After removal of 1 base from V and 6 bases from J, the junction contained 2 bases not matched to a gene. The CDR3 sequence is CASSLQGANGYTF. For the CDR3, the DNA is TGTGCCAGCAGCTTGCAGGGGGCTAATGGCTACACCTTC.

This chain joins TRBV7-2 and TRBJ1-1, with a weak D call TRBD1 (5 bases). Trimming shortened V by 1 base and J by 0 bases, and 18 bases separated the two germline ends. Germline V gene lookup returns CDR1 SGHTA and CDR2 FQGNSA. CDR3 size: 18 residues. Here the CDR3 DNA reads TGTGCCAGCAGCTTAGTTCCGGGACCCCTTCTCATGAACACTGAAGCTTTCTTT. It encodes CASSLVPGPLLMNTEAFF.

The chain recombines TRBV4-3 with TRBJ2-5; 8 bases are shared with TRBD2. Trimming cost V 0 bases and J 0 bases; bases outside gene matches: 9. Per the germline V gene, CDR1 is LGHNA and CDR2 is YSLEER. The CDR3 has 18 amino acids. The CDR3 loop reads CASSQERTSLVYQETQYF. For the CDR3, the DNA is TGCGCCAGCAGCCAAGAAAGGACTAGCTTAGTGTACCAAGAGACCCAGTACTTC.